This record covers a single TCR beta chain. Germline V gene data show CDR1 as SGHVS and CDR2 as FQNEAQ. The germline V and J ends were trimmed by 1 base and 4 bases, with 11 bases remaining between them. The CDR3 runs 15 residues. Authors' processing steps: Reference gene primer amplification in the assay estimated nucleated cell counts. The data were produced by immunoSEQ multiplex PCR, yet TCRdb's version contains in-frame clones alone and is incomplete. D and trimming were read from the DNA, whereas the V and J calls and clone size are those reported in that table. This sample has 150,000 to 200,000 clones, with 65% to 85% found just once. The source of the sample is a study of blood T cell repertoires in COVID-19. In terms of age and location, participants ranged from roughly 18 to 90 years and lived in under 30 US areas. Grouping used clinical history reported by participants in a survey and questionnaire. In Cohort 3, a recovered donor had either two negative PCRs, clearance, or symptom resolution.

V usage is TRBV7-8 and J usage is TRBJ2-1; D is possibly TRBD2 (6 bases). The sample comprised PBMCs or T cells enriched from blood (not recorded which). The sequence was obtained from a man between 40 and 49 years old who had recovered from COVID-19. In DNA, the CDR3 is TGTGCCAGCAGCTTAGGTAGACTAGAGTACAATGAGCAGTTCTTC. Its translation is CASSLGRLEYNEQFF.